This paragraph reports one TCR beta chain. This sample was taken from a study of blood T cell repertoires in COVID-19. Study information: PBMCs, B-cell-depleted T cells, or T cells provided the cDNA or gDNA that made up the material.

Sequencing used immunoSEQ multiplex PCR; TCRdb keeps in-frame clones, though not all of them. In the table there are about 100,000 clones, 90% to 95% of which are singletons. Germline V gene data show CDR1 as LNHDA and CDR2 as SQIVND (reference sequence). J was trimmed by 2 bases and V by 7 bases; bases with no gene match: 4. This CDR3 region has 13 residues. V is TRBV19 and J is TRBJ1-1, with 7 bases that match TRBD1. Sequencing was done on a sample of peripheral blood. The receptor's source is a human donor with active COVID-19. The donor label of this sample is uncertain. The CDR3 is CASKDRSNTEAFF. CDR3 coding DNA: TGTGCCAGTAAGGACAGGTCTAACACTGAAGCTTTCTTT. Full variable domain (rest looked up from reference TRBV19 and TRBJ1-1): DGGITQSPKYLFRKEGQNVTLSCEQNLNHDAMYWYRQDPGQGLRLIYYSQIVNDFQKGDIAEGYSVSREKKESFPLTVTSAQKNPTAFYLCASKDRSNTEAFFGQGTRLTVV.